A selection of T cell receptor beta chains follows, all from one sample in a study of T cell repertoires in cytomegalovirus infection. TCRdb redid the calling of the reads with MiXCR, one entry per CDR3 protein. The table includes approximately 200,000 distinct CDR3 sequences, over 20% detected once. Material: CD8+ T cells from PBMCs. All receptors come from a human donor in good health (CMV status not recorded). Some clones in this sample may be carry-over from other donors' samples. CDR3s include the opening cysteine and the closing phenylalanine or tryptophan. A D gene is named only where the DNA matches it firmly. Only some rows state a clone size, as once, few, many or a class for expanded clones.

d_call,clone_size,v_call,j_call,cdr3_aa,cdr3_nt
NA,many,TRBV13,TRBJ2-3,CASSKNYDTQYF,TGTGCCAGCAGCAAAAACTATGACACGCAGTATTTT
NA,few,TRBV20-1,TRBJ2-1,CSAKDSPIEQFF,TGCAGTGCTAAAGACAGCCCCATTGAGCAGTTCTTC
TRBD1,NA,TRBV7-9,TRBJ1-2,CASSPGQGAGYTF,TGTGCCAGCAGCCCAGGACAGGGGGCTGGCTACACCTTC
NA,NA,TRBV12-3/TRBV12-4,TRBJ2-7,CASSLARDRHYEQYF,TGTGCCAGCAGTTTAGCTAGGGACCGACACTACGAGCAGTACTTC
TRBD1,NA,TRBV28,TRBJ2-1,CASSFGTGPIF,TGTGCCAGCAGTTTTGGGACAGGGCCGATCTTC
TRBD1,NA,TRBV7-6,TRBJ2-7,CASSLGDRAAYEQYF,TGTGCCAGCAGCTTAGGGGACAGGGCCGCCTACGAGCAGTACTTC
TRBD2,many,TRBV7-2,TRBJ2-3,CASSLLAGYDTQYF,TGTGCCAGCAGCTTACTAGCGGGGTATGATACGCAGTATTTT
TRBD1,many,TRBV2,TRBJ2-1,CASRTSTWDRSFAAYNEQFF,TGTGCCAGCAGAACGTCAACCTGGGACAGGTCTTTCGCGGCCTACAATGAGCAGTTCTTC
NA,few,TRBV2,TRBJ2-3,CASTGSYRTDTQYF,TGTGCCAGCACTGGGAGCTACCGCACAGATACGCAGTATTTT
TRBD2,many,TRBV6-2/TRBV6-3,TRBJ2-3,CASSYKPGLAGDLTDTQYF,TGTGCCAGCAGTTACAAGCCGGGACTAGCGGGGGACCTCACAGATACGCAGTATTTT
NA,many,TRBV7-6,TRBJ2-7,CASSFGPDSYEQYF,TGTGCCAGCAGCTTCGGACCCGACAGCTACGAGCAGTACTTC
TRBD2,few,TRBV28,TRBJ2-7,CATSGGTYEQYF,TGTGCCACCAGCGGGGGTACCTACGAGCAGTACTTC
NA,many,TRBV7-8,TRBJ2-7,CASSLAQYYEQYF,TGTGCCAGCAGCTTAGCACAGTACTACGAGCAGTACTTC
NA,few,TRBV12-3/TRBV12-4,TRBJ1-2,CASSVGRGYTF,TGTGCCAGCAGTGTGGGTCGCGGCTACACCTTC
TRBD1,many,TRBV29-1,TRBJ1-1,CSVTGDPGTEAFF,TGCAGCGTCACAGGGGACCCAGGCACTGAAGCTTTCTTT
NA,many,TRBV28,TRBJ1-2,CASEVGSGHYGYTF,TGTGCCAGCGAAGTAGGGTCGGGTCACTATGGCTACACCTTC
NA,NA,TRBV20-1,TRBJ2-5,CSVPGATQYF,TGCAGTGTCCCAGGGGCGACCCAGTACTTC
TRBD2,many,TRBV11-3,TRBJ2-1,CASSRLAGGYNEQFF,TGTGCCAGCAGCCGTCTAGCGGGGGGATACAATGAGCAGTTCTTC
NA,NA,TRBV6-2/TRBV6-3,TRBJ1-2,CASSYSPNWDAGGYTF,TGTGCCAGCAGTTACTCGCCGAATTGGGATGCGGGTGGCTACACCTTC
NA,many,TRBV20-1,TRBJ2-7,CSARDRGPGGAEQYF,TGCAGTGCTAGAGATCGGGGCCCGGGCGGGGCGGAGCAGTACTTC
NA,NA,TRBV29-1,TRBJ1-2,CSVTDTYGYTF,TGCAGCGTAACAGATACCTATGGCTACACCTTC
NA,many,TRBV7-8,TRBJ1-5,CASSDNDRSLGQPQHF,TGTGCCAGCAGTGACAATGACAGGTCCCTCGGCCAGCCCCAGCATTTT
NA,NA,TRBV2,TRBJ2-1,CASSEQDRDFF,TGTGCCAGCAGTGAGCAGGACAGAGACTTCTTC
TRBD2,NA,TRBV6-5,TRBJ2-5,CASSYDRAGETQYF,TGTGCCAGCAGTTACGACAGAGCGGGGGAGACCCAGTACTTC
TRBD2,NA,TRBV29-1,TRBJ2-3,CSVVEPGLGTDTQYF,TGCAGCGTTGTGGAACCGGGACTAGGCACAGATACGCAGTATTTT
NA,NA,TRBV20-1,TRBJ2-7,CSARGDIASYEQYF,TGCAGTGCTAGAGGGGACATCGCTTCCTACGAGCAGTACTTC
NA,NA,TRBV7-6,TRBJ1-2,CASSEERTHYGYTF,TGTGCCAGCAGCGAGGAGCGGACCCACTATGGCTACACCTTC